This TCR beta chain originates from a study of CD8+CD57+ T cells in acquired aplastic anemia. Looking at the study overall: DNA per sorted CD4+ or CD8+ sample ranged roughly 0.19 to 30 ug, averaging roughly 3.2 ug. For CD4+ cells, healthy donors had an average of approximately 10 million reads. Study observations and caveats: Patients and controls were found to share twenty-nine CD8+ CDR3 sequences.

The CDR3 totals 15 residues. Germline lookup yields CDR1 ENHRY and CDR2 SYGVKD. Profiles of TCR beta VDJ and CDR3 were generated from a genomic DNA template. TCRdb independently ran MiXCR on the reads; one entry per CDR3 protein. The sample has 150,000 or so distinct CDR3 sequences, under 75% seen once; the top ten hold about 50%. Details on this clonotype: Antigen unknown. Compared with germline, one end of the junction differs, possibly owing to a read error.

This sequence was found in a human donor in good health. The chain couples TRBV10-3 to TRBJ2-7, with TRBD2 as a possible D gene (7 bases). What was sequenced was sorted CD4+, CD8+, or CD8+CD57+ T cells (not recorded which) from PBMCs. The CDR3: CASSLGGAIPYEQYF. The DNA of the CDR3 is TGTGCCAGCAGTTTAGGGGGGGCGATCCCCTACGAGCAGTACTTC.